Listed below are T cell receptor beta chains from one sample, sequenced in a study of spatial heterogeneity in lung cancer. TCRdb ran MiXCR on the 5' RACE reads and lists one entry per CDR3 protein. Of more than 6,500 distinct CDR3 sequences listed, over 7% are singletons. Sequencing used PBMCs, obtained at surgery. The source is a male donor with early-stage non-small cell lung cancer. Each CDR3 is given with its conserved first and last residue. A D gene is named only where the DNA matches it firmly. Part of the rows lack a size; the others show once, few, many or a class for expanded clones.

J | size | D | V | CDR3 | DNA
TRBJ1-2 | . | TRBD1 | TRBV7-8 | CASSSTGAYGYTF | TGTGCCAGCAGCTCGACAGGGGCCTATGGCTACACCTTC
TRBJ2-3 | many | TRBD2 | TRBV12-5 | CASGSSGSSGTDTQYF | TGTGCTAGTGGTAGTAGCGGGAGTAGCGGCACAGATACGCAGTATTTT
TRBJ2-6 | medium-sized | . | TRBV29-1 | CSVVLGGANVLTF | TGCAGCGTTGTACTCGGTGGGGCCAACGTCCTGACTTTC
TRBJ2-7 | many | TRBD1 | TRBV4-1 | CASSQDRVQGDAAYEQYF | TGCGCCAGCAGCCAAGATCGGGTACAGGGGGACGCAGCCTACGAGCAGTACTTC
TRBJ2-7 | many | TRBD2 | TRBV7-4 | CASWPAGVHEQYF | TGTGCCAGCTGGCCAGCGGGGGTCCACGAGCAGTACTTC
TRBJ2-5 | many | TRBD1 | TRBV7-2 | CASSSIQGAGETQYF | TGTGCCAGCAGCTCAATCCAGGGGGCTGGGGAGACCCAGTACTTC
TRBJ2-1 | . | TRBD2 | TRBV2 | CASRGLAEMSSYNEQFF | TGTGCCAGCAGAGGGCTAGCGGAGATGAGCTCCTACAATGAGCAGTTCTTC
TRBJ1-1 | few | . | TRBV9 | CASSVQVDTEAFF | TGTGCCAGCAGCGTACAAGTTGACACTGAAGCTTTCTTT
TRBJ2-7 | many | . | TRBV20-1 | CSVSDSNYEQYF | TGCAGTGTTTCGGACAGTAACTACGAGCAGTACTTC
TRBJ2-1 | few | . | TRBV20-1 | CSEGRNNEQFF | TGCAGTGAGGGACGAAACAATGAGCAGTTCTTC
TRBJ2-1 | many | TRBD2 | TRBV7-9 | CASSSGLAGGTASYNEQFF | TGTGCCAGCAGCTCGGGACTAGCGGGGGGGACAGCGTCCTACAATGAGCAGTTCTTC
TRBJ1-2 | many | . | TRBV5-1 | CASSLGQLPDNSHALPSNYGYTF | TGCGCCAGCAGCTTGGGACAGCTACCTGACAATTCACACGCCCTTCCGTCTAACTATGGCTACACCTTC
TRBJ2-1 | many | TRBD2 | TRBV2 | CASRTTSPNEQFF | TGTGCCAGCAGGACGACTAGCCCCAATGAGCAGTTCTTC
TRBJ2-2 | few | TRBD1 | TRBV27 | CASRDRATGELFF | TGTGCCAGCAGGGACAGGGCGACCGGGGAGCTGTTTTTT
TRBJ1-1 | many | . | TRBV29-1 | CSVAPQEDTEAFF | TGCAGCGTCGCCCCACAGGAGGACACTGAAGCTTTCTTT
TRBJ2-7 | many | TRBD1 | TRBV7-2 | CASSSGTGGSREQYF | TGTGCCAGCAGCTCCGGGACAGGGGGGTCACGCGAGCAGTACTTC
TRBJ1-1 | many | . | TRBV7-2 | CASSLLQGPAFF | TGTGCCAGCAGCTTACTACAGGGCCCAGCTTTCTTT
TRBJ1-6 | many | . | TRBV6-6 | CASSLSRSPLHF | TGTGCCAGCAGCCTTAGTAGGTCACCCCTCCACTTT
TRBJ1-1 | medium-sized | . | TRBV29-1 | CSVVDLNTEAFF | TGCAGCGTTGTTGACTTGAACACTGAAGCTTTCTTT
TRBJ2-3 | many | TRBD2 | TRBV11-2 | CASSIGTSGRAVRNTQYF | TGTGCCAGCAGCATAGGGACTAGCGGGAGGGCCGTGAGAAATACGCAGTATTTT
TRBJ2-5 | . | . | TRBV6-2/TRBV6-3 | CASNGQPQETQYF | TGTGCCAGCAACGGACAACCCCAAGAGACCCAGTACTTC
TRBJ1-1 | many | . | TRBV6-1 | CASGDSGTIVEAFF | TGTGCCAGCGGAGACTCCGGGACGATAGTTGAAGCTTTCTTT
TRBJ2-1 | many | TRBD2 | TRBV9 | CASSTGGSSPDEQFF | TGTGCCAGCAGCACGGGCGGGAGTTCCCCGGATGAGCAGTTCTTC
TRBJ2-1 | medium-sized | . | TRBV7-9 | CASSLDEGLEFF | TGTGCCAGCAGCTTAGATGAGGGGCTCGAGTTCTTC
TRBJ2-1 | medium-sized | TRBD2 | TRBV29-1 | CSVEPSSGTNEQFF | TGCAGCGTTGAACCTTCTAGCGGGACCAATGAGCAGTTCTTC
TRBJ2-3 | many | TRBD2 | TRBV20-1 | CSARGAGGPDTQYF | TGCAGTGCTAGAGGGGCGGGAGGGCCAGATACGCAGTATTTT
TRBJ2-1 | many | . | TRBV6-1 | CASSDMYNEQFF | TGTGCCAGCAGTGATATGTACAATGAGCAGTTCTTC
TRBJ2-6 | medium-sized | . | TRBV4-2 | CASSQEAGSGANVLTF | TGTGCCAGCAGCCAAGAAGCGGGCTCTGGGGCCAACGTCCTGACTTTC
TRBJ1-1 | many | . | TRBV7-9 | CASSPRDSFEAFF | TGTGCCAGCAGCCCAAGAGACAGCTTTGAAGCTTTCTTT
TRBJ2-7 | many | . | TRBV7-9 | CASSLAEGTSYEQYF | TGTGCCAGCAGCTTAGCCGAGGGGACATCCTACGAGCAGTACTTC
TRBJ2-1 | many | TRBD2 | TRBV9 | CASSASSGEEGYNEQFF | TGTGCCAGCAGCGCGTCTAGCGGGGAGGAGGGCTACAATGAGCAGTTCTTC
TRBJ2-7 | many | . | TRBV19 | CASGATYSYEQYF | TGTGCCAGTGGTGCGACCTACTCCTACGAGCAGTACTTC
TRBJ2-7 | . | . | TRBV11-3 | CASSFSSSYEQYF | TGTGCCAGCAGCTTCAGTAGCTCCTACGAGCAGTACTTC
TRBJ2-7 | many | TRBD1 | TRBV20-1 | CSAPKPFLEGGFRDRVVEQYF | TGCAGTGCTCCAAAACCGTTTCTCGAGGGGGGTTTCCGGGACAGGGTTGTCGAGCAGTACTTC